These T cell receptor beta chains were read from a single sample in a study of blood T cell repertoires in COVID-19. This table comes from immunoSEQ multiplex PCR, and its TCRdb copy is limited to in-frame clones, with some not included. The sample includes approximately 190,000 clones, 84% of them seen just once. Material: PBMCs or T cells enriched from blood (not recorded which). These receptor sequences come from a middle-aged man who had recovered from COVID-19. Both conserved end residues are part of each CDR3. D genes are given only for firm matches. Size is stated for part of the rows, as once, few or many counts, or as a class when the clone is expanded.

once,TRBV28,TRBD1,TRBJ2-1,TGTGCCAGCAACCTGGGTCGACAGGGGGTTAACTACAATGAGCAGTTCTTC,CASNLGRQGVNYNEQFF
-,TRBV7-6,-,TRBJ1-5,TGTGCCAGCAGCTTATTTCAGTCTAGCAATCAGCCCCAGCATTTT,CASSLFQSSNQPQHF
-,TRBV4-1,-,TRBJ2-7,TGCGCCAGCAGCAGACTCTTGGTGGGGGGGCGAGGTGAGCAGTACTTC,CASSRLLVGGRGEQYF
once,TRBV27,TRBD1,TRBJ2-5,TGTGCCAGCATGAGGGACAGGGCCCAAGAGACCCAGTACTTC,CASMRDRAQETQYF
-,TRBV2,-,TRBJ1-2,TGTGCCAGCAGTCCAGATCCTCCGAGCAGGGGCTACACCTTC,CASSPDPPSRGYTF
-,TRBV19,TRBD1,TRBJ2-5,TGTGCCAGTAAGGACAGGGGGCAGGAGACCCAGTACTTC,CASKDRGQETQYF
-,TRBV9,TRBD2,TRBJ2-5,TGTGCCAGCAGCGTAGATGCGGGGGGGCACGAGACCCAGTACTTC,CASSVDAGGHETQYF
-,TRBV5-1,-,TRBJ1-2,TGCGCCAGCAGCGTGCAACAGGGAAACTATGGCTACACCTTC,CASSVQQGNYGYTF
-,TRBV28,-,TRBJ1-2,TGTGCCGCCACCGGGGTGGACGGCTACACCTTC,CAATGVDGYTF
-,TRBV15,-,TRBJ2-7,TGTGCCACCAGCAGAGATAGGTCGACAGACTACGAGCAGTACTTC,CATSRDRSTDYEQYF
-,TRBV19,TRBD1,TRBJ2-1,TGTGCCAGTAGTACCAGGACAGGGTTGAGCTCCTACAATGAGCAGTTCTTC,CASSTRTGLSSYNEQFF
-,TRBV4-1,-,TRBJ1-3,TGCGCCAGCGGGCGTGACTCTGGAAACACCATATATTTT,CASGRDSGNTIYF
few,TRBV4-1,-,TRBJ1-2,TGCGCCAGCAGCCAAGCGTCGCAGGGGAACTATGGCTACACCTTC,CASSQASQGNYGYTF
-,TRBV9,TRBD1,TRBJ1-2,TGTGCCAGCAGCGCCTCAGGGACAGTTAACTATGGCTACACCTTC,CASSASGTVNYGYTF
-,TRBV11-3,-,TRBJ2-1,TGTGCCAGCAGCTTAGGTAGACAGGTATACAATGAGCAGTTCTTC,CASSLGRQVYNEQFF
-,TRBV3-1/TRBV3-2,TRBD2,TRBJ2-7,TGTGCCAGCAGCCAAGGATTTACTAGCGGGGGATACGAGCAGTACTTC,CASSQGFTSGGYEQYF
-,TRBV7-3,-,TRBJ2-2,TGTGCCAGCAGCCCATCAGGGCCCGGGGAGCTGTTTTTT,CASSPSGPGELFF
once,TRBV6-1,TRBD1,TRBJ2-7,TGTGCCAGCAGTGTAGGGCCCGTGGGCAGGGGGAGAACCTACGAGCAGTACTTC,CASSVGPVGRGRTYEQYF
-,TRBV7-2,TRBD2,TRBJ2-5,TGTGCCAGCAGCTTAGGATTAGGGCTAGCGGGGGGAGGTAAAGAGACCCAGTACTTC,CASSLGLGLAGGGKETQYF
-,TRBV5-1,-,TRBJ2-5,TGCGCCAGCAGCTTGAGCGGCCAAGAGACCCAGTACTTC,CASSLSGQETQYF
-,TRBV5-5,-,TRBJ1-4,TGTGCCAGCAGCTTGGTTAACTTAAATGAAAAACTGTTTTTT,CASSLVNLNEKLFF
-,TRBV12-3/TRBV12-4,-,TRBJ2-1,TGTGCCAGCAGTTTTAGCAATGAGCAGTTCTTC,CASSFSNEQFF
-,TRBV30,-,TRBJ2-1,TGTGCCTGGAGTCTAGGGGGCAATGAGCAGTTCTTC,CAWSLGGNEQFF
few,TRBV6-5,-,TRBJ1-6,TGTGCCAGCAGCTTTGACAGGCAAATTTTAGCCCTCCACTTT,CASSFDRQILALHF
-,TRBV4-1,-,TRBJ2-1,TGCGCCAGCAGCCAATTACAGGCTTCCTACAATGAGCAGTTCTTC,CASSQLQASYNEQFF
-,TRBV6-5,-,TRBJ1-5,TGTGCCAGCAGCGGGATATTCGGCAATCAGCCCCAGCATTTT,CASSGIFGNQPQHF
-,TRBV12-3/TRBV12-4,-,TRBJ1-2,TGTGCCAGCAGTACCTCCAGGGTTTATGGCTACACCTTC,CASSTSRVYGYTF
-,TRBV28,-,TRBJ1-1,TGTGCCAGCAGTTTGCAGGTTGAAGCTTTCTTT,CASSLQVEAFF
-,TRBV7-2,-,TRBJ1-3,TGTGCCAGCAGCTTAGACAGGGAAAACACCATATATTTT,CASSLDRENTIYF
-,TRBV7-9,TRBD2,TRBJ2-5,TGTGCCAGCAGCTTAGGTGGCTTGCTAGCGGGGCGGGAGACCCAGTACTTC,CASSLGGLLAGRETQYF
-,TRBV19,-,TRBJ1-1,TGTGCCACCCAAGACAGCGGGAAGGCGTCCACTGAAGCTTTCTTT,CATQDSGKASTEAFF
-,TRBV12-3/TRBV12-4,-,TRBJ1-5,TGTGCCAGCAGGCTCTTCAGGGATCAGCCCCAGCATTTT,CASRLFRDQPQHF
-,TRBV5-5,-,TRBJ1-1,TGTGCCAGCAGCTACCGGACAGTCGGGTTGGCTGAAGCTTTCTTT,CASSYRTVGLAEAFF
-,TRBV5-5,-,TRBJ1-2,TGTGCCAGCAGCGCAACCCCGGGGGGGCCGGGGGGCTACACCTTC,CASSATPGGPGGYTF
-,TRBV5-1,-,TRBJ1-1,TGCGCCAGCAACCGGGTGGAGGGGCCTTACACTGAAGCTTTCTTT,CASNRVEGPYTEAFF
-,TRBV10-2,-,TRBJ1-5,TGCGCCAGCAGGCTAAGCAGCAATCAGCCCCAGCATTTT,CASRLSSNQPQHF
-,TRBV5-4,-,TRBJ2-3,TGTGCCAGCAGCTTGGGCACAGGAGAGGGGGGGACGCAGTATTTT,CASSLGTGEGGTQYF
-,TRBV7-2,-,TRBJ2-1,TGTGCCAGCAGCTCGGGACTGCGATTGAATGAGCAGTTCTTC,CASSSGLRLNEQFF
once,TRBV6-1,-,TRBJ2-7,TGTGCCAGCAGTGAAATTTATCGGTTGTACTTC,CASSEIYRLYF
-,TRBV3-1/TRBV3-2,TRBD1,TRBJ1-1,TGTGCCAGCAGCCAAGATCCCCGGGACAGGAACACTGAAGCTTTCTTT,CASSQDPRDRNTEAFF
-,TRBV6-5,-,TRBJ1-1,TGTGCCAGCAGTTACGCGGGCAGGGGTACCACTGAAGCTTTCTTT,CASSYAGRGTTEAFF
-,TRBV6-5,-,TRBJ1-4,TGTGCCAGCAGTCGCGTGTACACTAATGAAAAACTGTTTTTT,CASSRVYTNEKLFF
-,TRBV6-5,TRBD1,TRBJ1-4,TGTGCCAGCAGTTACTCGAATGCAGGGGGGCTGTTTTTT,CASSYSNAGGLFF
-,TRBV5-1,-,TRBJ1-2,TGCGCCAGCAGCTTGGGAACAGAGATAGGCTACACCTTC,CASSLGTEIGYTF
-,TRBV2,-,TRBJ1-2,TGTGCCAGCGCCGCGGGACCGATCTATGGCTACACCTTC,CASAAGPIYGYTF
-,TRBV7-7,TRBD2,TRBJ2-4,TGTGCCAGCAGCTTAGGAGAGCGGGGGAGCCTAGCCAAAAACATTCAGTACTTC,CASSLGERGSLAKNIQYF
-,TRBV7-9,-,TRBJ2-1,TGTGCCAGCAGCTTAGGGGCGCGGGATGAGCAGTTCTTC,CASSLGARDEQFF
-,TRBV30,-,TRBJ1-6,TGTGCCTGGAGTGATGGACAGAAGAGCAATTCACCCCTCCACTTT,CAWSDGQKSNSPLHF
-,TRBV2,-,TRBJ2-2,TGTGCCAGCAGTGAAGCGTCGGAATGGAGTGTATCGAACACCGGGGAGCTGTTTTTT,CASSEASEWSVSNTGELFF
-,TRBV28,-,TRBJ2-1,TGTGCCAGCAGTTGGGGGCTCTTGAGGGGTTTTGGATTTACTGAGCAGTTCTTC,CASSWGLLRGFGFTEQFF
-,TRBV10-3,-,TRBJ1-6,TGTGCCATCAGCCAGGACCTGGGAGGGTCACCCCTCCACTTT,CAISQDLGGSPLHF
-,TRBV30,-,TRBJ1-1,TGTGCCTGGACAGTGAACACTGAAGCTTTCTTT,CAWTVNTEAFF
-,TRBV4-1,TRBD2,TRBJ2-4,TGCGCCAGCAGCCAAGATCGACTAGCGGGGGGGGTCAAAAACATTCAGTACTTC,CASSQDRLAGGVKNIQYF
-,TRBV30,TRBD1,TRBJ2-2,TGTGCCTGGAGGCTGGGACAGGGGGAGGCCGGGGAGCTGTTTTTT,CAWRLGQGEAGELFF
-,TRBV6-1,-,TRBJ2-1,TGTGCCAGCAGTGAAGCTTTAAGGGGGCAGTTCTTC,CASSEALRGQFF
-,TRBV13,TRBD1,TRBJ2-5,TGTGCCAGCAGACCAAGATCGGGGACAGGGAATCTAATGGAGACCCAGTACTTC,CASRPRSGTGNLMETQYF